This entry is about one T cell receptor (beta chain). The data belong to a study of CD8 T cells in Susac syndrome. TCR beta was sequenced from blood CD8+ and CD4+ T cells. The multiple sclerosis control group was made up of treatment-naive patients with stable or active relapsing-remitting disease. TEMRA cells were enriched by FACS, while CD8+ and CD4+ T cells were obtained through a negative isolation that was performed magnetically. Random hexamers primed reverse transcription of about 0.45 to 1 ug RNA. It was immunoSEQ multiplex PCR that amplified TCR beta CDR3 across 54 Vbeta and 13 Jbeta. TCRdb independently ran MiXCR on the immunoSEQ multiplex PCR reads; one entry per CDR3 protein. The sample lists approximately 230,000 distinct CDR3 sequences, 90% to 95% occurring once. J gave up 4 bases and V 5 bases, and 5 bases lay outside the gene matches. CDR1 and CDR2 (germline): SEHNR, FQNEAQ (reference sequence). This CDR3 has 14 residues.

Sequencing was done on a sample of CD4+ T cells from PBMCs. The chain recombines TRBV7-9 with TRBJ1-5; 7 bases line up with TRBD1. The receptor comes from a human donor with multiple sclerosis. CDR3 sequence (DNA): TGTGCCAGCAGCCATCAGGGGGAGAATCAGCCCCAGCATTTT. Translation: CASSHQGENQPQHF.